This TCR beta chain stems from a study of CD8+CD57+ T cells in acquired aplastic anemia. Patients who underwent sequencing had shown CD8+CD57+ cell expansion by flow cytometry. CDR3 size: 15 residues. Germline V gives CDR1 DFQATT, CDR2 SNEGSKA (reference sequence). V was clipped by 2 bases and J by 2 bases, with 15 bases between them. It was genomic DNA that served as the template for profiling TCR beta VDJ and CDR3. Via MiXCR, TCRdb re-called the reads, giving one row per CDR3 protein. The sample carries about 200,000 distinct CDR3 sequences, approximately 60% recorded once. This sequence joins TRBV20-1 and TRBJ2-5; D uncertain. Sequencing used sorted CD4+, CD8+, or CD8+CD57+ T cells (not recorded which) from PBMCs. This receptor was identified in a human donor with aplastic anemia. The CDR3, as DNA: TGCAGTGCTAGATGGTCTCTTGGCCAGCAAGAGACCCAGTACTTC. As protein: CSARWSLGQQETQYF.